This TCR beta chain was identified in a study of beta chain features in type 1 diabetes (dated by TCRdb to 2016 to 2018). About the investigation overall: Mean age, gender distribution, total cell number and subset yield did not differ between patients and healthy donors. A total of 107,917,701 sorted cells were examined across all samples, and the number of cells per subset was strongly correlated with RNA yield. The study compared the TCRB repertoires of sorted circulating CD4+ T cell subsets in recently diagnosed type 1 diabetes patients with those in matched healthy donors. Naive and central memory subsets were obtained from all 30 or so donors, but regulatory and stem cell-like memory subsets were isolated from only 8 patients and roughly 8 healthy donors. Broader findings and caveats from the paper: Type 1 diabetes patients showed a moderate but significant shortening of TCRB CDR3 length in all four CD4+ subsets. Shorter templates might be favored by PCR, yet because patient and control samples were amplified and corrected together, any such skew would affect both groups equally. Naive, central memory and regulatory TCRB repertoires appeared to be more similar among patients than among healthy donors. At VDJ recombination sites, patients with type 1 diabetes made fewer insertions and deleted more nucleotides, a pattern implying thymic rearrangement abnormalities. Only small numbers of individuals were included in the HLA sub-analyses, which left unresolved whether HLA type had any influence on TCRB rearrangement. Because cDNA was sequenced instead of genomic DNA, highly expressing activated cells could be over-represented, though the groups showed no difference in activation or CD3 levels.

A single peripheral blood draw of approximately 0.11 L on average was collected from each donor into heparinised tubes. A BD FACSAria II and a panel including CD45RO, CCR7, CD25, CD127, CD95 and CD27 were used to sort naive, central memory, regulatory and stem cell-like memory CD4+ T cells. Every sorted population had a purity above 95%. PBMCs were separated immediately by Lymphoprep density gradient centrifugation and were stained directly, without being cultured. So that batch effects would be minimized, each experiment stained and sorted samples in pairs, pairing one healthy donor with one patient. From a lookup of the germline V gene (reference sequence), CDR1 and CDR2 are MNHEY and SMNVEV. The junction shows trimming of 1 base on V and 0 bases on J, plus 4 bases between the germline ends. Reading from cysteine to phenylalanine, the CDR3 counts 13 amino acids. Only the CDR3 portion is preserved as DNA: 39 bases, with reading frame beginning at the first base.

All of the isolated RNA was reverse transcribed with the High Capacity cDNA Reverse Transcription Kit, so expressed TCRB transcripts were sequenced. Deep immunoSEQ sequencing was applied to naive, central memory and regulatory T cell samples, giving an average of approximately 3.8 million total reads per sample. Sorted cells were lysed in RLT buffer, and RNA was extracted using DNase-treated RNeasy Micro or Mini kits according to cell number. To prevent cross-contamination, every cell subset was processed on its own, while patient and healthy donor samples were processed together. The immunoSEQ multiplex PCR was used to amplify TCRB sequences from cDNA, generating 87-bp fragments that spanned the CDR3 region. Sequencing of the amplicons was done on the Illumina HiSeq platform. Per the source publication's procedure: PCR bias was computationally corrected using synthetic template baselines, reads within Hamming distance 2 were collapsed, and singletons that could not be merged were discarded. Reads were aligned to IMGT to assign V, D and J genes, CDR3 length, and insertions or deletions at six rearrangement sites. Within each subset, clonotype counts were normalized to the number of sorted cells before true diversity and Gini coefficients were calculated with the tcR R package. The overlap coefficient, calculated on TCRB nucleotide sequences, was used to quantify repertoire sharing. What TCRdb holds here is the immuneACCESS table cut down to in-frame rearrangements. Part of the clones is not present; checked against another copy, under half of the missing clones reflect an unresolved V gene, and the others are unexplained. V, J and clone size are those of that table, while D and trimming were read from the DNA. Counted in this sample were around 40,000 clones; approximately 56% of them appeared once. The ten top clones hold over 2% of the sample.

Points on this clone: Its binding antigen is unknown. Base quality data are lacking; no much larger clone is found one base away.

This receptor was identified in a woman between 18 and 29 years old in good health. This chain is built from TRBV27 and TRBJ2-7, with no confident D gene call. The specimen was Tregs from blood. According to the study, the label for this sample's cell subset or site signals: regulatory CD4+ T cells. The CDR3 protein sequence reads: CASSLWASYEQYF. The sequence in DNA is TGTGCCAGCAGTTTATGGGCCTCCTACGAGCAGTACTTC.